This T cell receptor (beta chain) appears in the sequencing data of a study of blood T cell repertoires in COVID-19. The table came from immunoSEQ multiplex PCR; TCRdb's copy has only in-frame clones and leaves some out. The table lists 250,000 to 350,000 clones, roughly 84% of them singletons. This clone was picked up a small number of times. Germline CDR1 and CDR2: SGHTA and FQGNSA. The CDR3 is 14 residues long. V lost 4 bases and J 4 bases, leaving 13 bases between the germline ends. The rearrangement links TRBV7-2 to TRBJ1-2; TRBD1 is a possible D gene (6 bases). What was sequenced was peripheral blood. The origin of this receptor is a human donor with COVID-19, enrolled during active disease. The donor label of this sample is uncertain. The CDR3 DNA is TGTGCCAGCAGCTCTTACAGGGCCGGCTATGGCTACACCTTC. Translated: CASSSYRAGYGYTF.